The present T cell receptor (beta chain) was sequenced within a study of blood T cell repertoires in COVID-19. Assay: immunoSEQ multiplex PCR; the TCRdb copy retains only in-frame clones and omits some. In the table there are around 200,000 clones, approximately 83% of which are singletons. Sequences were obtained from peripheral blood. The receptor's source is a woman aged 40 to 49 with COVID-19, enrolled during active disease.

CDR3: CASSLSRQLYYGYTF. For the CDR3, the DNA is TGTGCCAGCAGTTTAAGTAGACAGCTCTATTATGGCTACACCTTC. The gene calls are TRBV27 and TRBJ1-2; D might be TRBD1 (5 bases). V was pared by 2 bases and J by 5 bases, with 15 bases between. Germline CDR1 and CDR2: MNHEY and SMNVEV (reference sequence). The CDR3 runs to 15 residues.